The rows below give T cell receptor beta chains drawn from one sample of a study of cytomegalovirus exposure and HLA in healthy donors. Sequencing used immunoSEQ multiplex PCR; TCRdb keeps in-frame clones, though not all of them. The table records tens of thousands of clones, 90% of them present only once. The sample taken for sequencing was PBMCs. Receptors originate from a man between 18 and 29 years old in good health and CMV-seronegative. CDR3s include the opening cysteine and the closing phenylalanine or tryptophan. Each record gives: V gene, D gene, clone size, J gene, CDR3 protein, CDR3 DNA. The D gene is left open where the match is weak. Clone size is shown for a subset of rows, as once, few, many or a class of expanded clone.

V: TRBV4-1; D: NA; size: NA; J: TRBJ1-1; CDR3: CASSQDIGGGTEAFF; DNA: TGCGCCAGCAGCCAAGATATAGGGGGTGGTACTGAAGCTTTCTTT
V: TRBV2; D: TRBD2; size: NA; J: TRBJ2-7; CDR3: CASSDSLAGNYEQYF; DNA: TGTGCCAGCAGTGATAGCCTAGCGGGGAACTACGAGCAGTACTTC
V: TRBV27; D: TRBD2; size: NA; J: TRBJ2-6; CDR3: CASTQFLRGTSGANVLTF; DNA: TGTGCCAGCACACAGTTTTTGCGGGGGACTTCTGGGGCCAACGTCCTGACTTTC
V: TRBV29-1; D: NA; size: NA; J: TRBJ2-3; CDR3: CSVVIGDTQYF; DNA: TGCAGCGTTGTGATCGGAGATACGCAGTATTTT
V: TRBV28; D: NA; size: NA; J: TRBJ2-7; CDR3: CASSLQGGSYEQYF; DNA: TGTGCCAGCAGTCTACAAGGGGGCTCCTACGAGCAGTACTTC
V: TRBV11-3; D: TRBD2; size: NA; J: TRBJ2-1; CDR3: CASSSHGGTSADEQFF; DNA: TGTGCCAGCAGCTCCCACGGCGGGACTAGCGCCGATGAGCAGTTCTTC
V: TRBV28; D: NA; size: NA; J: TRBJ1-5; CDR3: CASSLSQGNQPQHF; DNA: TGTGCCAGCAGTTTATCACAGGGCAATCAGCCCCAGCATTTT
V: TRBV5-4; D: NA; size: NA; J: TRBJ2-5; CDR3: CASSFTSNRQETQYF; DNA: TGTGCCAGCAGCTTTACTAGCAACCGTCAAGAGACCCAGTACTTC
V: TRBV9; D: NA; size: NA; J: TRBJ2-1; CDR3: CASSVASSTDNEQFF; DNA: TGTGCCAGCAGCGTAGCTAGCAGCACTGACAATGAGCAGTTCTTC
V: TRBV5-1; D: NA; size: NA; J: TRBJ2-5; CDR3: CASSLDSLGQVETQYF; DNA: TGCGCCAGCAGCTTGGACTCCTTGGGGCAGGTGGAGACCCAGTACTTC
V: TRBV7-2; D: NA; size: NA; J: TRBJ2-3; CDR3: CASSPGRGWTDTQYF; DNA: TGTGCCAGCAGCCCCGGCCGGGGGTGGACAGATACGCAGTATTTT
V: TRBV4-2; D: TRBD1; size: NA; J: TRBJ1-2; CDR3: CASSPRDRPLYGYTF; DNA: TGTGCCAGCAGCCCCCGGGACAGGCCTCTTTATGGCTACACCTTC
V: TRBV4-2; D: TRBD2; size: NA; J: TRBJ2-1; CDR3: CASSQEGSGTSGRAYNEQFF; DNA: TGTGCCAGCAGCCAAGAGGGATCTGGGACTAGCGGGAGGGCCTACAATGAGCAGTTCTTC
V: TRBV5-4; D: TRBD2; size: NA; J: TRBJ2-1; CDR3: CASSLAASGSSYNEQFF; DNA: TGTGCCAGCAGCTTGGCCGCTAGCGGGAGTTCCTACAATGAGCAGTTCTTC
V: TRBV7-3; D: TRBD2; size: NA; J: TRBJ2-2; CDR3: CASSLRPSGSSGELFF; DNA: TGTGCCAGCAGCTTAAGGCCTAGCGGGAGCTCCGGGGAGCTGTTTTTT
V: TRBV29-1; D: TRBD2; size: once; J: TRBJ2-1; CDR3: CSAGTSGRVEQFF; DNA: TGCAGCGCGGGGACTAGCGGGAGGGTTGAGCAGTTCTTC
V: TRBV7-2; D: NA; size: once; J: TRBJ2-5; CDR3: CASSLEAGKVETQYF; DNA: TGTGCCAGCAGCTTAGAGGCAGGGAAAGTAGAGACCCAGTACTTC
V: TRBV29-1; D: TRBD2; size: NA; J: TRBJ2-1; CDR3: CSVLAGGNEQFF; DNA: TGCAGCGTACTAGCGGGAGGAAATGAGCAGTTCTTC
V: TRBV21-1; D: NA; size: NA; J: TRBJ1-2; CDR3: CASSKRQVGFGYTF; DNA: TGTGCCAGCAGCAAAAGGCAGGTAGGTTTTGGCTACACCTTC
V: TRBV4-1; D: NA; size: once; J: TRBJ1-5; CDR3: CASSQVTGQIQPQHF; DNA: TGCGCCAGCAGCCAAGTGACTGGACAGATCCAGCCCCAGCATTTT
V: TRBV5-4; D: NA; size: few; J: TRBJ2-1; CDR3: CASSPRVGDEQFF; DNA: TGTGCCAGCAGCCCCCGGGTCGGGGATGAGCAGTTCTTC
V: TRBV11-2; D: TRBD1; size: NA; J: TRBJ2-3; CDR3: CASSLDLPGQGAGDTQYF; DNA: TGTGCCAGCAGCTTAGATCTACCGGGACAGGGGGCAGGGGATACGCAGTATTTT
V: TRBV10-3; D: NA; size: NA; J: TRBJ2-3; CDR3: CAISGVLSTDTQYF; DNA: TGTGCCATCAGTGGAGTCTTAAGCACAGATACGCAGTATTTT
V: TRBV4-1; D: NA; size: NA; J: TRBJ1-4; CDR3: CASSQDRREGYQAEKLFF; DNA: TGCGCCAGCAGCCAAGATAGGCGGGAGGGGTATCAAGCTGAAAAACTGTTTTTT
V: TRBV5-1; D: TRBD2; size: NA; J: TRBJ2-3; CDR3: CASSLVASGKNTDTQYF; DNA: TGCGCCAGCAGCTTGGTAGCTAGCGGGAAAAACACAGATACGCAGTATTTT
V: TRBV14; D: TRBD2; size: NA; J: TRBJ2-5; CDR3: CASSPYGRLETQYF; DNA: TGTGCCAGCAGCCCCTACGGGAGGTTGGAGACCCAGTACTTC
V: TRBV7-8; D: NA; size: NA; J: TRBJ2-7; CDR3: CASRPNLGYEQYF; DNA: TGTGCCAGCAGGCCTAATCTTGGCTACGAGCAGTACTTC
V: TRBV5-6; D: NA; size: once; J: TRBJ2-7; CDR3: CASSTWTGIYEQYF; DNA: TGTGCCAGCAGCACCTGGACGGGAATCTACGAGCAGTACTTC
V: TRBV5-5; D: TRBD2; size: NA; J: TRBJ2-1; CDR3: CASSWEAGVNNEQFF; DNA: TGTGCCAGCAGCTGGGAAGCGGGAGTTAATAATGAGCAGTTCTTC
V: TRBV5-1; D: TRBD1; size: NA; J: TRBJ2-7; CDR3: CASSLGQGFYEQYF; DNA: TGCGCCAGCAGCTTGGGACAGGGTTTCTACGAGCAGTACTTC
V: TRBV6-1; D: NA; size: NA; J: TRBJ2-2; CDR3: CASSDSGFTGELFF; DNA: TGTGCCAGCAGCGATTCAGGATTCACCGGGGAGCTGTTTTTT
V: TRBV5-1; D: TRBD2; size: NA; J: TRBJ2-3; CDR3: CASSSGLAGGPDTQYF; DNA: TGCGCCAGCAGCTCGGGACTAGCGGGAGGTCCAGATACGCAGTATTTT
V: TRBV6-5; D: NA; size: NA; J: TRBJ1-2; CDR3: CASSYTTGSYGYTF; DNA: TGTGCCAGCAGTTACACCACGGGTAGCTATGGCTACACCTTC
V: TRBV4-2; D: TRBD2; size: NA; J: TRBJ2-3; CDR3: CASSVGGSGEDTQYF; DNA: TGTGCCAGCAGCGTTGGCGGGAGCGGTGAAGATACGCAGTATTTT
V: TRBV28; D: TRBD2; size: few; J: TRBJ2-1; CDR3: CASSLPGGNNEQFF; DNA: TGTGCCAGCAGTTTGCCGGGAGGGAACAATGAGCAGTTCTTC
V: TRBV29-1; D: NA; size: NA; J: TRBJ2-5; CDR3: CSGRGGEETQYF; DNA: TGCAGCGGCCGAGGGGGGGAAGAGACCCAGTACTTC
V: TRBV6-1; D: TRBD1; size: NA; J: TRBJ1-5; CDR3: CASMGQGARQPQHF; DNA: TGTGCCAGCATGGGACAGGGGGCCCGACAGCCCCAGCATTTT